These 19 T cell receptor beta chains were all obtained from the same sample, sequenced in a study of OX40 agonist ivuxolimab in advanced cancers. Assay: immunoSEQ multiplex PCR; the TCRdb copy retains only in-frame clones and omits some. There are about 26,000 clones in the sample; roughly 86% occur only once, and about 19% lies in the top ten. Here the sequenced sample was CD4+ or CD8+ T cells sorted from blood, taken in a trial of the OX40 agonist ivuxolimab. Receptor source: an adult with an advanced solid tumor such as melanoma, head and neck, liver or kidney cancer.

The chain uses TRBV28 and TRBJ1-5; no clear D gene. CDR1 is MDHEN and CDR2 is SYDVKM in the germline V gene. V was shortened by 5 bases and J by 4 bases, with 24 bases between the two germline ends. The CDR3 covers 18 residues. The CDR3 sequence: CASSPTYEDRYGNQPQHF. The CDR3 DNA reads TGTGCCAGCAGTCCGACGTATGAAGATCGTTATGGGAATCAGCCCCAGCATTTT. Full variable domain (remainder filled in from reference TRBV28 and TRBJ1-5): DVKVTQSSRYLVKRTGEKVFLECVQDMDHENMFWYRQDPGLGLRLIYFSYDVKMKEKGDIPEGYSVSREKKERFSLILESASTNQTSMYLCASSPTYEDRYGNQPQHFGDGTRLSIL.

By sample share, this clone is medium-sized. The V gene is TRBV19, the J gene TRBJ1-2; possibly TRBD1 for D (5 bases). The V end was cut by 3 bases, the J end by 8 bases, with 19 bases between. The CDR3 is 15 amino acids. The germline V gene encodes CDR1 LNHDA and CDR2 SQIVND (reference sequence). This CDR3 is CASSIYPRDAEGYTF. In DNA, the CDR3 is TGTGCCAGTAGTATTTATCCGCGGGACGCGGAAGGCTACACCTTC.

The V call is TRBV7-9, the J call TRBJ2-7, with D possibly TRBD1 on 6 matching bases. From germline, CDR1 is SEHNR and CDR2 FQNEAQ (reference sequence). CDR3 length equals 14 residues. V dropped 3 bases and J dropped 3 bases, with 12 bases sitting between them. The CDR3 region has the DNA TGTGCCAGCAGCTTTGGGGGCGAAAGCTACGAGCAGTACTTC. This sequence encodes CASSFGGESYEQYF.

V usage is TRBV4-3 and J usage is TRBJ2-1; weak D call: TRBD1 (5 bases). Trimming removed 0 bases from V and 0 bases from J, with 12 bases in between. Germline V gene sequence: CDR1 LGHNA, CDR2 YSLEER. The CDR3 totals 17 residues. The CDR3 protein is CASSQDRDRPSYNEQFF. The CDR3 DNA reads TGCGCCAGCAGCCAAGATAGAGACAGACCCTCCTACAATGAGCAGTTCTTC.

The rearrangement joins TRBV28 to TRBJ2-7, with D perhaps matching TRBD2 (6 bases). Germline lookup yields CDR1 MDHEN and CDR2 SYDVKM. This CDR3 has 13 residues. V was clipped by 10 bases and J by 4 bases, with 17 bases between them. CDR3 residues: CANKRTGTYEQYF. The CDR3 nucleotides read TGTGCCAATAAACGGACGGGGACTTACGAGCAGTACTTC.

V usage is TRBV2 and J usage is TRBJ2-1, with 15 bases that match TRBD2. The V gene's germline CDR1 is SNHLY and CDR2 FYNNEI. This CDR3 has 18 residues. V was pared by 5 bases and J by 4 bases, with 9 bases of the junction left unmatched. CDR3 DNA sequence: TGTGCCAGCAGTCACGGACTAGCGGGAGGGCCAAAGTACAATGAGCAGTTCTTC. Its protein product is CASSHGLAGGPKYNEQFF.

The chain joins TRBV5-6 to TRBJ2-7; either TRBD1 or TRBD2 may supply D (5 bases each). This CDR3 contains 13 residues. The ends were cut back, 4 bases at V and 2 bases at J, with 10 bases in the middle. CDR1 is SGHDT, CDR2 YYEEEE, per germline. CDR3 loop: CASSDGGAYEQYF. CDR3 nucleotides: TGTGCCAGCAGCGATGGGGGTGCCTACGAGCAGTACTTC.

The chain carries TRBV28 and TRBJ2-7, with TRBD1 as a possible D gene (6 bases). Germline V CDR1 and CDR2: MDHEN, SYDVKM. V dropped 6 bases and J dropped 3 bases, with 9 bases sitting between them. The length of the CDR3 is 12 residues. CDR3 sequence (DNA): TGTGCCAGCAGGGACAGCTTCTACGAGCAGTACTTC. Amino acid sequence: CASRDSFYEQYF. Variable domain in full (rest from reference TRBV28 and TRBJ2-7): DVKVTQSSRYLVKRTGEKVFLECVQDMDHENMFWYRQDPGLGLRLIYFSYDVKMKEKGDIPEGYSVSREKKERFSLILESASTNQTSMYLCASRDSFYEQYFGPGTRLTVT.

V gene TRBV6-4 combines with J gene TRBJ2-2, with D possibly being TRBD2 (5 bases). Between the trimmed V and J ends, which lost 6 bases and 7 bases, there was a span of 6 bases. CDR3 length: 11 amino acids. CDR1 is MRHNA, CDR2 SNTAGT, per germline. This CDR3 is CASSAGGELFF. DNA for the CDR3: TGTGCCAGCAGCGCGGGCGGGGAGCTGTTTTTT.

The CDR3 sequence is CASSVGQRGGYQETQYF. CDR3 in DNA: TGTGCCAGCAGCGTAGGCCAGCGGGGGGGCTACCAAGAGACCCAGTACTTC. The J gene is TRBJ2-5, the V gene TRBV9; TRBD2 agrees at 10 bases. Germline CDR1 is SGDLS and CDR2 is YYNGEE. The trim removed 0 bases at V and 0 bases at J, leaving 5 bases unmatched. CDR3 length: 17 amino acids.

Comment on this clone: One junction end does not reproduce the germline sequence, and a read error may be involved. The chain combines TRBV7-7 with TRBJ2-2; 12 bases match TRBD2. The CDR3 loop spans 17 amino acids. Germline V gene sequence: CDR1 SSHAT, CDR2 FNYEAQ (reference sequence). The CDR3 DNA reads as TGTGCTAGCAGCCCGAGGACTAGCGGGGCTATCACCGGGGAGCTGTTTTTT. It is translated as CASSPRTSGAITGELFF.

As DNA, the CDR3 is TGTGCCAGCAGCCCCCCAACAGGGGGATTTAACTACGAGCAGTACTTC. This sequence encodes CASSPPTGGFNYEQYF. The chain links TRBV11-3 to TRBJ2-7; 8 nucleotides agree with TRBD1. The CDR3 totals 16 residues. Losses at the gene ends were 5 bases for V and 3 bases for J; bases not matched to a gene: 12. Germline values: CDR1 SGHNT, CDR2 YENEEA.

This chain uses TRBV28 with TRBJ2-5; D is possibly TRBD1 or TRBD2 (7 bases each). Germline values: CDR1 MDHEN, CDR2 SYDVKM. V lost 8 bases and J lost 5, with 9 bases in between. This CDR3 region has 11 residues. DNA of the CDR3: TGTGCCAGCCAGGGGGGGGAGACCCAGTACTTC. The encoded protein is CASQGGETQYF.

The chain combines TRBV5-6 with TRBJ2-4; D is perhaps TRBD1 or TRBD2 (5 bases each). This CDR3 has 15 amino acids. CDR1 SGHDT and CDR2 YYEEEE come from the germline V gene. The V end was cut by 0 bases, the J end by 6 bases, with 13 bases between. CDR3 DNA: TGTGCCAGCAGCTTGGCGACCGGGGCGAGAAACATTCAGTACTTC. It specifies CASSLATGARNIQYF.

V is TRBV28 and J is TRBJ1-6; 12 bases line up with TRBD1. The germline gives CDR1 MDHEN, CDR2 SYDVKM. The ends lost 2 bases at V and 11 bases at J; junction bases unmatched: 7. This CDR3 spans 16 amino acids. The CDR3 loop reads CASSLTGTGGMAPLHF. DNA for the CDR3: TGTGCCAGCAGTTTAACCGGGACAGGGGGCATGGCACCCCTCCACTTT.

This clone has only a few counts. Other DNA sequences from this sample encode an identical CDR3 as well. The gene calls are TRBV4-1 and TRBJ2-3; TRBD2 aligns across 8 bases. The CDR3 sequence is 18 residues long. Per germline, CDR1 MGHRA and CDR2 YSYEKL. Trimming took 4 bases from V and 6 from J; bases not matched to a gene: 18. The CDR3 protein is CASSPIRPGLGVLDTQYF. The CDR3 region has the DNA TGCGCCAGCAGCCCAATTAGGCCGGGACTAGGGGTGCTTGATACGCAGTATTTT.

On this clone: Here the CDR3 omits its conserved ending phenylalanine or tryptophan, so a read error is the likely source. The DNA is omitted, as the CDR3 cannot be located on it reliably, and the CDR3 follows TCRdb's listing. The V and J genes are TRBV27 and TRBJ1-6; the table's D call, TRBD1, was not checked against the DNA. The CDR3 region is 14 residues in length, termini included. Per the germline V gene, CDR1 is MNHEY and CDR2 is SMNVEV (reference sequence). CDR3 sequence: CASDKDREEFTPPL.

This rearrangement joins TRBV30 to TRBJ2-5; 8 bases match TRBD2. With V trimmed by 2 bases and J by 4 bases, 18 bases remained unmatched. CDR3 length equals 18 residues. Germline V gene sequence: CDR1 GTSNPN, CDR2 SVGIG (reference sequence). The CDR3 sequence: CAWSYYSGEPRWGETQYF. As DNA, the CDR3 is TGTGCCTGGAGTTACTATAGCGGGGAGCCTCGCTGGGGAGAGACCCAGTACTTC. Complete variable domain (other parts from reference TRBV30 and TRBJ2-5): SQTIHQWPATLVQPVGSPLSLECTVEGTSNPNLYWYRQAAGRGLQLLFYSVGIGQISSEVPQNLSASRPQDRQFILSSKKLLLSDSGFYLCAWSYYSGEPRWGETQYFGPGTRLLVL.

The chain employs TRBV9 and TRBJ2-5; 8 bases map to TRBD2. The CDR3 is 16 residues long. Germline loops: CDR1 SGDLS, CDR2 YYNGEE. V lost 4 bases, J lost 5 bases, and 13 bases stayed unmatched. The CDR3 DNA reads as TGTGCCAGCAGCCTCCGGGAGGGAGGGGAGAGTGAGACCCAGTACTTC. Translating it yields CASSLREGGESETQYF.